The clone carrying this T cell receptor (beta chain) has at least ten counts. The data were taken from a study of blood T cells in healthy people across ages. Using a J-beta primer mix together with a sample-barcoded 5' primer, a second PCR was run for about 6 to 12 cycles. Every cDNA molecule carried a tag from a template-switch adaptor bearing 12 random nucleotides. From the 5' RACE reads, TCRdb called clonotypes with MiXCR, one entry per CDR3 protein. The sample has approximately 730,000 distinct CDR3 sequences, around 46% seen once; the top ten hold 20% to 25%. V was clipped by 5 bases and J by 2 bases; unmatched bases: 4. CDR3 length: 15 amino acids. The amount of total RNA extracted per sample was at least 5 micrograms.

This TCR was sampled from a woman aged 55-69 years in good health. The material sequenced was blood. The rearrangement uses TRBV12-3 or TRBV12-4 and TRBJ2-1; the match to TRBD1 covers 9 bases. The DNA of the CDR3 is TGTGCCAGCAGTCAGGACAGGGGCACCTACAATGAGCAGTTCTTC. This sequence encodes CASSQDRGTYNEQFF.